These T cell receptor beta chains were read from a single sample in a study of blood T cell repertoires in COVID-19. Profiled with immunoSEQ multiplex PCR; TCRdb holds only in-frame clones, not every one. The sample shows some 42,000 clones, roughly 88% of them seen only once. Sequenced material: peripheral blood. The receptors were sampled from a human donor in a cohort sampled during active COVID-19. The CDR3 runs from the conserved cysteine through the conserved F or W. Fields, in order: CDR3 DNA, CDR3 protein, V gene, J gene, D gene, clone size. A D gene is named only where the DNA matches it firmly. Part of the rows lack a size; the others show once, few, many or a class for expanded clones.

CDR3 DNA: TGTGCCAGCAGCGCTGGATTAGCGGGGAGGCAGTACTTC
CDR3 protein: CASSAGLAGRQYF
V gene: TRBV9
J gene: TRBJ2-7
D gene: TRBD2
clone size: few

CDR3 DNA: TGTGCCAGCAGTGGAGTGAGCTCCTATAATTCACCCCTCCACTTT
CDR3 protein: CASSGVSSYNSPLHF
V gene: TRBV2
J gene: TRBJ1-6
D gene: NA
clone size: NA

CDR3 DNA: TGCAGTCGCCGCGGCGTCGAGACCCAGTACTTC
CDR3 protein: CSRRGVETQYF
V gene: TRBV20-1
J gene: TRBJ2-5
D gene: NA
clone size: NA

CDR3 DNA: TGTGCCTGGATTCGGGGGACAGTTTATGAGCAGTACTTC
CDR3 protein: CAWIRGTVYEQYF
V gene: TRBV30
J gene: TRBJ2-7
D gene: NA
clone size: few

CDR3 DNA: TGTGCCAGCAGTGATGGTCAGACCTACGAGCAGTACTTC
CDR3 protein: CASSDGQTYEQYF
V gene: TRBV2
J gene: TRBJ2-7
D gene: NA
clone size: NA

CDR3 DNA: TGTGCCAGCAGTGCGAGGGAAAAACTGTTTTTT
CDR3 protein: CASSAREKLFF
V gene: TRBV2
J gene: TRBJ1-4
D gene: NA
clone size: NA

CDR3 DNA: TGTGCCAGCAGCCAAGCAGCAGGGGGAAGAAACACCATATATTTT
CDR3 protein: CASSQAAGGRNTIYF
V gene: TRBV3-1/TRBV3-2
J gene: TRBJ1-3
D gene: TRBD1
clone size: NA

CDR3 DNA: TGTGCCGGATTCGCGGGGACAGGGGGCCCGTCTGGAAACACCATATATTTT
CDR3 protein: CAGFAGTGGPSGNTIYF
V gene: TRBV19
J gene: TRBJ1-3
D gene: TRBD1
clone size: NA

CDR3 DNA: TGCGCCAGCAGCTTGGGCGGGGGAAGCTACAATGAGCAGTTCTTC
CDR3 protein: CASSLGGGSYNEQFF
V gene: TRBV5-1
J gene: TRBJ2-1
D gene: TRBD2
clone size: NA

CDR3 DNA: TGTGCCAGCGCCTCCCGGCGGGGGGGCCCCGATACGCAGTATTTT
CDR3 protein: CASASRRGGPDTQYF
V gene: TRBV6-6
J gene: TRBJ2-3
D gene: TRBD2
clone size: NA

CDR3 DNA: TGTGCCTGGAGGATGACAGGGGGCACTGAAAAACTGTTTTTT
CDR3 protein: CAWRMTGGTEKLFF
V gene: TRBV30
J gene: TRBJ1-4
D gene: TRBD1
clone size: NA

CDR3 DNA: TGTGCCAGCACCCCGGACAGGGGGGTCACCTACGAGCAGTACTTC
CDR3 protein: CASTPDRGVTYEQYF
V gene: TRBV2
J gene: TRBJ2-7
D gene: TRBD1
clone size: NA

CDR3 DNA: TGTGCCAGCAGTCCGGGGGTTCGGGGGGAAAAACTGTTTTTT
CDR3 protein: CASSPGVRGEKLFF
V gene: TRBV2
J gene: TRBJ1-4
D gene: NA
clone size: NA

CDR3 DNA: TGTGCCAGTAGTGCCCGAGGGGGCTTTAGCAATCAGCCCCAGCATTTT
CDR3 protein: CASSARGGFSNQPQHF
V gene: TRBV19
J gene: TRBJ1-5
D gene: TRBD1
clone size: few

CDR3 DNA: TGTGCCAGCAGTTTAGACCGAGACAGGGTGGGCACTGAAGCTTTCTTT
CDR3 protein: CASSLDRDRVGTEAFF
V gene: TRBV27
J gene: TRBJ1-1
D gene: TRBD1
clone size: NA

CDR3 DNA: TGCGCCAGCAGTGCTGGGGGGGCTAACACTGAAGCTTTCTTT
CDR3 protein: CASSAGGANTEAFF
V gene: TRBV10-2
J gene: TRBJ1-1
D gene: NA
clone size: medium-sized

CDR3 DNA: TGTGCCAGCCGAGGGCTACAGGGGGCATATGGCTACACCTTC
CDR3 protein: CASRGLQGAYGYTF
V gene: TRBV6-8
J gene: TRBJ1-2
D gene: TRBD1
clone size: NA

CDR3 DNA: TGTGCCAGCAGCTGGACAGTGAACACTGAAGCTTTCTTT
CDR3 protein: CASSWTVNTEAFF
V gene: TRBV5-6
J gene: TRBJ1-1
D gene: NA
clone size: NA

CDR3 DNA: TGCGCCAGCAGCTGGCCGGGACAGGGATTTGAGGAGCTGTTTTTT
CDR3 protein: CASSWPGQGFEELFF
V gene: TRBV5-1
J gene: TRBJ2-2
D gene: TRBD1
clone size: once

CDR3 DNA: TGCGCCAGCAGCGAGGGACAGCACACCGGGGAGCTGTTTTTT
CDR3 protein: CASSEGQHTGELFF
V gene: TRBV4-1
J gene: TRBJ2-2
D gene: TRBD1
clone size: once

CDR3 DNA: TGTGCCAGCAGCTCCGGACTAGCGGGGGGCGTCTACAATGAGCAGTTCTTC
CDR3 protein: CASSSGLAGGVYNEQFF
V gene: TRBV7-9
J gene: TRBJ2-1
D gene: TRBD2
clone size: NA

CDR3 DNA: TGTGCCACCAGCAGAGCCACCATAGCCGGAAATACGCAGTATTTT
CDR3 protein: CATSRATIAGNTQYF
V gene: TRBV15
J gene: TRBJ2-3
D gene: NA
clone size: NA

CDR3 DNA: TGTGCCACCAGTCATCGCCCGGGACAGGGGGTGGCAGATACGCAGTATTTT
CDR3 protein: CATSHRPGQGVADTQYF
V gene: TRBV24-1
J gene: TRBJ2-3
D gene: TRBD1
clone size: NA

CDR3 DNA: TGTGCCAGCAGACTACAGGGCAGCACTGAAGCTTTCTTT
CDR3 protein: CASRLQGSTEAFF
V gene: TRBV12-3/TRBV12-4
J gene: TRBJ1-1
D gene: NA
clone size: NA

CDR3 DNA: TGTGCCAGCAGCCTCGATTCTAGCGGGGGGATCAATGAGCAGTTCTTC
CDR3 protein: CASSLDSSGGINEQFF
V gene: TRBV7-2
J gene: TRBJ2-1
D gene: TRBD2
clone size: NA

CDR3 DNA: TGTGCCAGCAGCCGTACCCTCCCTAGCGGGAGGAAACAAGAGACCCAGTACTTC
CDR3 protein: CASSRTLPSGRKQETQYF
V gene: TRBV7-9
J gene: TRBJ2-5
D gene: TRBD2
clone size: once

CDR3 DNA: TGTGCCAGTAGTACCCTAGGACTAGCGGGGGGGAGAAACACCGGGGAGCTGTTTTTT
CDR3 protein: CASSTLGLAGGRNTGELFF
V gene: TRBV19
J gene: TRBJ2-2
D gene: TRBD2
clone size: NA

CDR3 DNA: TGTGCCAGCAGCTGGAAGGGACAGCTGAACACTGAAGCTTTCTTT
CDR3 protein: CASSWKGQLNTEAFF
V gene: TRBV5-8
J gene: TRBJ1-1
D gene: TRBD1
clone size: NA

CDR3 DNA: TGTGCCAGCAGCCCCAACGGATACACCGACAGAGAGACCCAGTACTTC
CDR3 protein: CASSPNGYTDRETQYF
V gene: TRBV7-9
J gene: TRBJ2-5
D gene: NA
clone size: NA

CDR3 DNA: TGTGCCAGCAGCTTCGGGACAGGGCGCTACGAGCAGTACTTC
CDR3 protein: CASSFGTGRYEQYF
V gene: TRBV11-3
J gene: TRBJ2-7
D gene: TRBD1
clone size: NA

CDR3 DNA: TGTGCCTGGAGTGTGGGGGGAGGCTATGGCTACACCTTC
CDR3 protein: CAWSVGGGYGYTF
V gene: TRBV30
J gene: TRBJ1-2
D gene: NA
clone size: NA

CDR3 DNA: TGTGCCTGGACAGGGGGTGGCTCCTATAATTCACCCCTCCACTTT
CDR3 protein: CAWTGGGSYNSPLHF
V gene: TRBV30
J gene: TRBJ1-6
D gene: TRBD1
clone size: NA

CDR3 DNA: TGTGCCAGCAGCTTGACTAGCGGGGGGGGTCGGGATGAGCAGTTCTTC
CDR3 protein: CASSLTSGGGRDEQFF
V gene: TRBV11-3
J gene: TRBJ2-1
D gene: TRBD2
clone size: NA

CDR3 DNA: TGTGCCAGCAGCCAAACGGCGACCGGGACAGGGCAGTACGAGCAGTACTTC
CDR3 protein: CASSQTATGTGQYEQYF
V gene: TRBV3-1/TRBV3-2
J gene: TRBJ2-7
D gene: TRBD1
clone size: few

CDR3 DNA: TGTGCCAGCAGAGCAGACAGGGTAGCTAACTATGGCTATACCTTC
CDR3 protein: CASRADRVANYGYTF
V gene: TRBV6-5
J gene: TRBJ1-2
D gene: TRBD1
clone size: NA

CDR3 DNA: TGTGCCAGCAACTCGCCAGGGCAATCCTACGAGCAGTACTTC
CDR3 protein: CASNSPGQSYEQYF
V gene: TRBV6-5
J gene: TRBJ2-7
D gene: NA
clone size: NA

CDR3 DNA: TGTGCCAGCAGCTTAGAGCGGGGGTCGGGGTATACGCAGTATTTT
CDR3 protein: CASSLERGSGYTQYF
V gene: TRBV7-3
J gene: TRBJ2-3
D gene: TRBD2
clone size: NA

CDR3 DNA: TGTGCCAGCAGCTTATTTGACAGGGCAGGAGAGACCCAGTACTTC
CDR3 protein: CASSLFDRAGETQYF
V gene: TRBV11-3
J gene: TRBJ2-5
D gene: TRBD1
clone size: NA

CDR3 DNA: TGTGCCAGCAGATTTGAGAAGGGACAGGGAGGTGAAAAACTGTTTTTT
CDR3 protein: CASRFEKGQGGEKLFF
V gene: TRBV25-1
J gene: TRBJ1-4
D gene: TRBD1
clone size: NA

CDR3 DNA: TGTGCCAGTAGGCGGGTCACCGGGACTAGCGGGGGGGTCACAGATACGCAGTATTTT
CDR3 protein: CASRRVTGTSGGVTDTQYF
V gene: TRBV19
J gene: TRBJ2-3
D gene: TRBD2
clone size: NA

CDR3 DNA: TGTGCCAGCGGGGAGACTAGCGGGGGAGATACGCAGTATTTT
CDR3 protein: CASGETSGGDTQYF
V gene: TRBV7-9
J gene: TRBJ2-3
D gene: TRBD2
clone size: NA

CDR3 DNA: TGTGCCATCAACGGCGGGGGGGAAGAGACCCAGTACTTC
CDR3 protein: CAINGGGEETQYF
V gene: TRBV10-3
J gene: TRBJ2-5
D gene: TRBD2
clone size: NA

CDR3 DNA: TGTGCCTGGAGTCCCCAGGGTTACGAGCAGTACTTC
CDR3 protein: CAWSPQGYEQYF
V gene: TRBV30
J gene: TRBJ2-7
D gene: NA
clone size: NA

CDR3 DNA: TGTGCCAGCAGCCAACAGGGGCAGGGGGCCCCCTACACCTTC
CDR3 protein: CASSQQGQGAPYTF
V gene: TRBV3-1/TRBV3-2
J gene: TRBJ1-2
D gene: TRBD1
clone size: NA

CDR3 DNA: TGTGCCAGCACATACGGGGGGACCGATACGCAGTATTTT
CDR3 protein: CASTYGGTDTQYF
V gene: TRBV6-5
J gene: TRBJ2-3
D gene: TRBD2
clone size: NA

CDR3 DNA: TGCGCCAGCAGCTTGGCCGTCGGTAGCGGGGGAGAGACCCAGTACTTC
CDR3 protein: CASSLAVGSGGETQYF
V gene: TRBV5-1
J gene: TRBJ2-5
D gene: TRBD2
clone size: NA

CDR3 DNA: TGTGCCATCAGTGTAGGACCGGACAGGGCTGGCTACACCTTC
CDR3 protein: CAISVGPDRAGYTF
V gene: TRBV10-3
J gene: TRBJ1-2
D gene: TRBD1
clone size: NA

CDR3 DNA: TGCGCCAGCAGTGAGGAGCTGACAAACACCGGGGAGCTGTTTTTT
CDR3 protein: CASSEELTNTGELFF
V gene: TRBV10-2
J gene: TRBJ2-2
D gene: NA
clone size: NA

CDR3 DNA: TGTGCCAGCAGCTTAGGCGCTGGCAACCAGCCCCAGCATTTT
CDR3 protein: CASSLGAGNQPQHF
V gene: TRBV13
J gene: TRBJ1-5
D gene: NA
clone size: NA

CDR3 DNA: TGTGCCAGCAGCGCCCGATCTCTACTAGCGGGGGACTTCCAGTATTTT
CDR3 protein: CASSARSLLAGDFQYF
V gene: TRBV7-9
J gene: TRBJ2-3
D gene: TRBD2
clone size: NA

CDR3 DNA: TGTGCCAGCAGCCAAGATAGGGGGTTTAGCAATCAGCCCCAGCATTTT
CDR3 protein: CASSQDRGFSNQPQHF
V gene: TRBV14
J gene: TRBJ1-5
D gene: NA
clone size: NA

CDR3 DNA: TGTGCCTGGAGTCTCGGGATTTTCAATCAGCCCCAGCATTTT
CDR3 protein: CAWSLGIFNQPQHF
V gene: TRBV30
J gene: TRBJ1-5
D gene: NA
clone size: once

CDR3 DNA: TGTGCCAGCAGCCAAGGTGGTACAGTTCGAGAGACCCAGTACTTC
CDR3 protein: CASSQGGTVRETQYF
V gene: TRBV14
J gene: TRBJ2-5
D gene: NA
clone size: NA

CDR3 DNA: TGTGCCAGCACCTTAAGCGGGGGGGACACAGATACGCAGTATTTT
CDR3 protein: CASTLSGGDTDTQYF
V gene: TRBV7-8
J gene: TRBJ2-3
D gene: TRBD2
clone size: NA

CDR3 DNA: TGTGCCAGCAGCTTGGGACAGGTGGGGTCACCCCTCCACTTT
CDR3 protein: CASSLGQVGSPLHF
V gene: TRBV7-2
J gene: TRBJ1-6
D gene: TRBD1
clone size: NA

CDR3 DNA: TGTGCCAGCTCACCACGGGGGGACACAGATACGCAGTATTTT
CDR3 protein: CASSPRGDTDTQYF
V gene: TRBV18
J gene: TRBJ2-3
D gene: NA
clone size: NA

CDR3 DNA: TGTGCCAGCCGGACAGGGGGTAGTCAAGAGACCCAGTACTTC
CDR3 protein: CASRTGGSQETQYF
V gene: TRBV19
J gene: TRBJ2-5
D gene: TRBD1
clone size: NA

CDR3 DNA: TGCGCCAGCAGTCAATCCCAGGACAGACCTTACAATGAGCAGTTCTTC
CDR3 protein: CASSQSQDRPYNEQFF
V gene: TRBV23-1
J gene: TRBJ2-1
D gene: NA
clone size: NA

CDR3 DNA: TGTGCCAGCAGCTTAGCCTCTGGGGGGGGTAATGAAAAACTGTTTTTT
CDR3 protein: CASSLASGGGNEKLFF
V gene: TRBV7-9
J gene: TRBJ1-4
D gene: NA
clone size: NA